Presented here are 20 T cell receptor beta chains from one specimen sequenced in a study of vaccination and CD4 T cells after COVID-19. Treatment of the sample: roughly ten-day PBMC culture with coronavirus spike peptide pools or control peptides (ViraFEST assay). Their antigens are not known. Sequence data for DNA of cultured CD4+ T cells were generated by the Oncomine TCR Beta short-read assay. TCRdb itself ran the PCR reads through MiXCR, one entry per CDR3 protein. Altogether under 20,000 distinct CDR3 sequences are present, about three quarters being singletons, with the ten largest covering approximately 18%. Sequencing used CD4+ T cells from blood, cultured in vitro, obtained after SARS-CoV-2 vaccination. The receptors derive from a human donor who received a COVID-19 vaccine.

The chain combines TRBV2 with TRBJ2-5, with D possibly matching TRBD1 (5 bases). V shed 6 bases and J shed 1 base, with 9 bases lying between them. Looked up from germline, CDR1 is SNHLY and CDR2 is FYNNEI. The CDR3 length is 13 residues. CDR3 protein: CASSGQSQETQYF. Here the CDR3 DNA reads TGTGCCAGCAGCGGACAATCCCAAGAGACCCAGTACTTC. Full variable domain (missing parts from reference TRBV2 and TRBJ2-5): EPEVTQTPSHQVTQMGQEVILRCVPISNHLYFYWYRQILGQKVEFLVSFYNNEISEKSEIFDDQFSVERPDGSNFTLKIRSTKLEDSAMYFCASSGQSQETQYFGPGTRLLVL.

The CDR3 sequence: CASRKALGPTDTQYF. CDR3 in DNA: TGTGCCAGTCGGAAAGCATTAGGCCCCACAGATACGCAGTATTTT. The gene calls are TRBV19 and TRBJ2-3; D is undetermined. The germline V gene has CDR1 LNHDA and CDR2 SQIVND (reference sequence). V was pared by 8 bases and J by 2 bases, with 17 bases between. This CDR3 is 15 amino acids long.

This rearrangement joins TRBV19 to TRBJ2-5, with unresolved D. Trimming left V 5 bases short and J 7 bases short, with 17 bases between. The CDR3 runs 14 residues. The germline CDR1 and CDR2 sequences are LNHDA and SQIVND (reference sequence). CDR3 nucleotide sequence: TGTGCCAGTAGTTCTCCCGGCGGTACGGGGACCCAGTACTTC. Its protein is CASSSPGGTGTQYF. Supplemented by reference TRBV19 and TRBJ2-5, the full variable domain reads DGGITQSPKYLFRKEGQNVTLSCEQNLNHDAMYWYRQDPGQGLRLIYYSQIVNDFQKGDIAEGYSVSREKKESFPLTVTSAQKNPTAFYLCASSSPGGTGTQYFGPGTRLLVL.

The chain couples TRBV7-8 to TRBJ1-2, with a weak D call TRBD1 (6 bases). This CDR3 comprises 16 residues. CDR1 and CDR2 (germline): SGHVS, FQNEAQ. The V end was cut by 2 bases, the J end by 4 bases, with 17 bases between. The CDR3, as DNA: TGTGCCAGCAGCTTATCTGGGGCAGGGGAATTCTATGGCTACACCTTC. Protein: CASSLSGAGEFYGYTF.

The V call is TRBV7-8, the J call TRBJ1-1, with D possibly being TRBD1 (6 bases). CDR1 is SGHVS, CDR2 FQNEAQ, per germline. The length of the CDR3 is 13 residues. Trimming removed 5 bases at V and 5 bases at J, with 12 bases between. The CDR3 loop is CASSTDQGTEAFF. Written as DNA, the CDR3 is TGTGCCAGCAGCACCGACCAGGGGACTGAAGCTTTCTTT.

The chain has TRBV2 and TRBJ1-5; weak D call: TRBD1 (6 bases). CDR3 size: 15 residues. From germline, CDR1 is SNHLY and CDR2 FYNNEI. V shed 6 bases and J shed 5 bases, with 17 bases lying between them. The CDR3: CASREGQGPYQPQHF. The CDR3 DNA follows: TGTGCCAGCAGGGAGGGTCAGGGGCCTTATCAGCCCCAGCATTTT.

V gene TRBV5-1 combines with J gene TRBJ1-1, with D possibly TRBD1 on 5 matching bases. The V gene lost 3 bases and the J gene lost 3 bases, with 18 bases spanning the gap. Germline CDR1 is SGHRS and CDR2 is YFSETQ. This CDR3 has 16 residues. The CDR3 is CASSSDRRVRDTEAFF. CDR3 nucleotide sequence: TGCGCCAGCAGCTCCGATCGCAGGGTGAGGGACACTGAAGCTTTCTTT.

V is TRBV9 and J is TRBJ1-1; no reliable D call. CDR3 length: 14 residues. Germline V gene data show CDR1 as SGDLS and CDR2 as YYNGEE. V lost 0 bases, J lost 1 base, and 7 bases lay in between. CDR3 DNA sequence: TGTGCCAGCAGCGTAGACGTCGGGAACACTGAAGCTTTCTTT. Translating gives CASSVDVGNTEAFF.

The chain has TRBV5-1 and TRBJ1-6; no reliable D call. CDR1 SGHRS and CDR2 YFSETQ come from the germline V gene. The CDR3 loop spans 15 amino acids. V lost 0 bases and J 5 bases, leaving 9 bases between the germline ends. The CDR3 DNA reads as TGCGCCAGCAGCTTGGAGCACGCGGATAATTCACCCCTCCACTTT. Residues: CASSLEHADNSPLHF.

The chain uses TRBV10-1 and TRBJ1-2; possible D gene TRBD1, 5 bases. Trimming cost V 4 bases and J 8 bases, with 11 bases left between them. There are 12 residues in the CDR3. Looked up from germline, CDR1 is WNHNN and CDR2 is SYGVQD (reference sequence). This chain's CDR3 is CASSAGGEGYTF. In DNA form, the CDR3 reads TGCGCCAGCAGTGCGGGGGGAGAAGGCTACACCTTC.

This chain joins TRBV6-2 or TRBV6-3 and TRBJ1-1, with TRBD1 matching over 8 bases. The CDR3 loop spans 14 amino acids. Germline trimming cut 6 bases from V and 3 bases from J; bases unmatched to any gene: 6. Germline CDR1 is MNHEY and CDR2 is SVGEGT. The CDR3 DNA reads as TGTGCCAGCAGACCCGCAGGGGGCCACACTGAAGCTTTCTTT. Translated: CASRPAGGHTEAFF.

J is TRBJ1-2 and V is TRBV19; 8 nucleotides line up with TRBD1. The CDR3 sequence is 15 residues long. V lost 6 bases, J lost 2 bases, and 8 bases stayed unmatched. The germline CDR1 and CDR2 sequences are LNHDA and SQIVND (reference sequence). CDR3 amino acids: CASRQNRDRNYGYTF. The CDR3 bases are TGTGCCAGTAGACAGAACCGGGACAGGAACTATGGCTACACCTTC.

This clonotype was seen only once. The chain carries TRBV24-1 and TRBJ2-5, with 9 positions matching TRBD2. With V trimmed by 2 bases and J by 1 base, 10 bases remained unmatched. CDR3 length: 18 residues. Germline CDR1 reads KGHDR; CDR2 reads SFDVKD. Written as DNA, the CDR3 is TGTGCCACCAGTGATTACCAGCGGGGGGCAGGAGTCCAAGAGACCCAGTACTTC. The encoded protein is CATSDYQRGAGVQETQYF.

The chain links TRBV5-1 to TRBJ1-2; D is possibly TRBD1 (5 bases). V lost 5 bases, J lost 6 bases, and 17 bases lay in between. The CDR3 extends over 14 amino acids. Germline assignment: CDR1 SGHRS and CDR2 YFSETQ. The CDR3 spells CASRDSRGVNGYTF. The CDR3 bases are TGCGCCAGCAGGGATTCCCGAGGGGTTAATGGCTACACCTTC.

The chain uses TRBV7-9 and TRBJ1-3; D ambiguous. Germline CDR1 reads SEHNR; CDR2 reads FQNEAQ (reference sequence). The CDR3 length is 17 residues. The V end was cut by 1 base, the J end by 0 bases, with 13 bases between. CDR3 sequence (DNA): TGTGCCAGCAGCTTAGGTTTTCCCAGCCACTCTGGAAACACCATATATTTT. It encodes CASSLGFPSHSGNTIYF.

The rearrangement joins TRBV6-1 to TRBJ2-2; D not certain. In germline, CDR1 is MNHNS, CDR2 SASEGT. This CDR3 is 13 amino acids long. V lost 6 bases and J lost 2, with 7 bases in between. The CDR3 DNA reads TGTGCCAGCAGCGTAGCCAACACCGGGGAGCTGTTTTTT. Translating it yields CASSVANTGELFF.

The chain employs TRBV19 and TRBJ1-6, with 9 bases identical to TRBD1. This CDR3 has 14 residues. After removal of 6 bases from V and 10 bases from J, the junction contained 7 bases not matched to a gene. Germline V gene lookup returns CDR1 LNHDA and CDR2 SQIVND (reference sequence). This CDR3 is CASSATGGSSPLHF. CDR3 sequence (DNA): TGTGCCAGTAGCGCGACAGGGGGAAGCTCACCCCTCCACTTT.

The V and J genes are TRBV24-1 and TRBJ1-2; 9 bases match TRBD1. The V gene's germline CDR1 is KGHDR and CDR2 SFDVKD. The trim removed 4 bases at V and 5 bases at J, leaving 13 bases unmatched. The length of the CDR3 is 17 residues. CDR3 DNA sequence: TGTGCCACCAGTGAGCCCGGCGCGGGACAGGGCGGGTATGGCTACACCTTC. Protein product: CATSEPGAGQGGYGYTF.

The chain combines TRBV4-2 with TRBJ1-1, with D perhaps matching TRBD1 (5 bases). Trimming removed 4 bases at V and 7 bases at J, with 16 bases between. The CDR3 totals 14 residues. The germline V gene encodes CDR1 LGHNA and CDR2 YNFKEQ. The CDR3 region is CASSRDPRGGEAFF. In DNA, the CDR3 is TGTGCCAGCAGCCGAGACCCACGGGGGGGTGAAGCTTTCTTT.

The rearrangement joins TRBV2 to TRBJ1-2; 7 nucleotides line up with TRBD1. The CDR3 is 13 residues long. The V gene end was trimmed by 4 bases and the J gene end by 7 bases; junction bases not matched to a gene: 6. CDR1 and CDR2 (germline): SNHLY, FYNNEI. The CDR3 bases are TGTGCCAGCAGTGTTGGCCCAGGGGGTGGCTACACCTTC. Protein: CASSVGPGGGYTF.